The present entry profiles one T cell receptor beta chain with its context. A far larger clone is only one base removed, so a read error is likely. Given the absence of the conserved phenylalanine or tryptophan at the CDR3 end, a read error is likely. The data belong to a study of shared clonotypes between healthy human individuals. Looked up from germline, CDR1 is SGHVS and CDR2 is FQNEAQ. V dropped 5 bases and J dropped 2; count of bases not matched to a gene: 2. CDR3 length equals 14 residues. PCR replicates performed on unsorted PBMC used around 0.3 ug DNA, around 28,000 T cell genomes. Per the original methods: Filtering was not the same, since immunoSEQ gave junction-only sequences without quality scores. Sequencing was performed with immunoSEQ multiplex PCR; in TCRdb, only in-frame clones are kept and a portion is missing. The V and J calls and clone size are taken from that table; D and trimming were inferred from the DNA. This sample carries 450,000 to 500,000 clones, about 79% of them seen once, and the ten largest clones take around 13%.

The receptor was derived from a woman between 35 and 50 years old in good health. Some clones in this sample may be carry-over from other donors' samples. Sequencing was done on a sample of PBMCs. The chain combines TRBV7-8 with TRBJ1-5; 8 positions match TRBD1. The CDR3 loop reads CASSPGQGNQPQHL. The CDR3 nucleotides read TGTGCCAGCAGCCCGGGACAGGGCAATCAGCCCCAGCATCTT.